Following are 11 T cell receptor beta chains from one sample sequenced in a study of T cells in Graves' hyperthyroidism and ophthalmopathy. From RNA transcripts, TCR beta CDR3 regions were amplified. Researchers ran a first-round RT-PCR on the TCR CDR3 using the HTBI primer set. TCRdb fed the multiplex PCR reads into MiXCR, producing one record per CDR3 protein. The sample yields 550,000 to 800,000 distinct CDR3 sequences, about a sixth seen once. The specimen sequenced was blood. Receptors originate from a man between 18 and 35 years old with Graves' hyperthyroidism.

This clonotype has a count of ten or more. This chain connects TRBV12-3 or TRBV12-4 to TRBJ2-2; no clear D gene. The CDR3 extends over 15 amino acids. The V end was cut by 2 bases, the J end by 6 bases, with 13 bases between. The CDR3 protein is CASSLRLKEAGELFF. Here the CDR3 DNA reads TGTGCCAGCAGTTTAAGGCTTAAAGAGGCCGGGGAGCTGTTTTTT.

Only a few counts were recorded for this clonotype. The rearrangement joins TRBV7-2 to TRBJ2-3, with 7 bases matching TRBD2. The J segment lost 6 bases and the V segment lost 4 bases, leaving 19 bases of the junction unmatched. Germline V gene sequence: CDR1 SGHTA, CDR2 FQGNSA. This CDR3 is built from 18 residues. CDR3 DNA sequence: TGTGCCAGCAGCTGGGGGAGATTTGGTACGGGAGGCGGGGATACGCAGTATTTT. Protein: CASSWGRFGTGGGDTQYF.

The chain recombines TRBV3-1 with TRBJ1-4; D may be TRBD1 (6 bases). V dropped 4 bases and J dropped 7 bases, with 13 bases sitting between them. The CDR3 has 14 residues. CDR1 LGHDT and CDR2 YNNKEL come from the germline V gene (reference sequence). The CDR3 here is CASSLRGAGEKLFF. In nucleotides, the CDR3 is TGTGCCAGCAGCCTCCGGGGGGCAGGTGAAAAACTGTTTTTT. The whole variable domain, remainder taken from reference TRBV3-1 and TRBJ1-4, is DTAVSQTPKYLVTQMGNDKSIKCEQNLGHDTMYWYKQDSKKFLKIMFSYNNKELIINETVPNRFSPKSPDKAHLNLHINSLELGDSAVYFCASSLRGAGEKLFFGSGTQLSVL.

The chain uses TRBV28 and TRBJ1-5; D uncertain. Germline loops: CDR1 MDHEN, CDR2 SYDVKM. Trimming stripped 2 bases from V and 4 bases from J, with 9 bases between. The CDR3 has 14 residues. CDR3 region: CASSLHPPNQPQHF. DNA for the CDR3: TGTGCCAGCAGTTTACATCCCCCGAATCAGCCCCAGCATTTT.

This clonotype occurred many times. This sequence joins TRBV12-3 or TRBV12-4 and TRBJ2-1; TRBD2 matches at 10 bases. The CDR3 extends over 15 amino acids. The ends lost 6 bases at V and 4 bases at J; junction bases unmatched: 6. The CDR3 loop is CASRPTSGFYNEQFF. CDR3 nucleotide sequence: TGTGCCAGCAGACCGACTAGCGGGTTTTACAATGAGCAGTTCTTC.

This clonotype was counted ten times or more. V is TRBV28 and J is TRBJ2-7; D uncertain. V lost 3 bases, J lost 3 bases, and 9 bases lay in between. This CDR3 region has 13 residues. From germline, CDR1 is MDHEN and CDR2 SYDVKM. Written as DNA, the CDR3 is TGTGCCAGCAGTTTCCAACTCCACTACGAGCAGTACTTC. Translation gives CASSFQLHYEQYF. The complete variable domain, with remaining parts taken from reference TRBV28 and TRBJ2-7, reads DVKVTQSSRYLVKRTGEKVFLECVQDMDHENMFWYRQDPGLGLRLIYFSYDVKMKEKGDIPEGYSVSREKKERFSLILESASTNQTSMYLCASSFQLHYEQYFGPGTRLTVT.

This chain connects TRBV3-1 to TRBJ2-5, with 8 bases fitting TRBD2. After removal of 4 bases from V and 5 bases from J, the junction contained 15 bases not matched to a gene. Germline V gene lookup returns CDR1 LGHDT and CDR2 YNNKEL (reference sequence). The CDR3 has 17 residues. CDR3 in DNA: TGTGCCAGCAGCCCCCCTTTCGGGAGGGCCCTCTGGGAGACCCAGTACTTC. It encodes CASSPPFGRALWETQYF.

V and J are TRBV6-1 and TRBJ2-7; 7 bases agree with TRBD2. The CDR3 extends over 17 amino acids. V gave up 5 bases and J gave up 0 bases; unmatched junction bases: 13. The germline V gene has CDR1 MNHNS and CDR2 SASEGT. This CDR3 reads CASSFRFRGEGSYEQYF. DNA of the CDR3: TGTGCCAGCAGTTTCAGGTTTCGCGGGGAGGGCTCCTACGAGCAGTACTTC.

In its sample, this clonotype was seen many times. V gene TRBV2 combines with J gene TRBJ1-1, with no clear D. This CDR3 has 11 residues. V lost 1 base, J lost 5 bases, and 2 bases lay in between. Per the germline V gene, CDR1 is SNHLY and CDR2 is FYNNEI. The CDR3 bases are TGTGCCAGCAGTGAAGGGACTGAAGCTTTCTTT. This translates into CASSEGTEAFF.

In this sample, this clonotype turned up a few times. This chain joins TRBV6-5 and TRBJ1-1; TRBD1 aligns across 7 bases. Trimming took 4 bases from V and 0 from J; bases not matched to a gene: 8. The CDR3 is 16 residues long. CDR1 and CDR2 from the germline V gene are MNHEY and SVGAGI. The CDR3: CASSSQQGQLNTEAFF. The CDR3 DNA reads as TGTGCCAGCAGTTCCCAACAGGGGCAACTGAACACTGAAGCTTTCTTT.

This clonotype was counted many times. V and J are TRBV12-3 or TRBV12-4 and TRBJ2-7, with D possibly TRBD1 on 6 matching bases. CDR3 size: 12 residues. Deletions cut 8 bases from V and 0 bases from J, with 8 bases between. CDR3 amino acids: CASLGASYEQYF. Here the CDR3 DNA reads TGTGCCAGCCTGGGGGCCTCCTACGAGCAGTACTTC.